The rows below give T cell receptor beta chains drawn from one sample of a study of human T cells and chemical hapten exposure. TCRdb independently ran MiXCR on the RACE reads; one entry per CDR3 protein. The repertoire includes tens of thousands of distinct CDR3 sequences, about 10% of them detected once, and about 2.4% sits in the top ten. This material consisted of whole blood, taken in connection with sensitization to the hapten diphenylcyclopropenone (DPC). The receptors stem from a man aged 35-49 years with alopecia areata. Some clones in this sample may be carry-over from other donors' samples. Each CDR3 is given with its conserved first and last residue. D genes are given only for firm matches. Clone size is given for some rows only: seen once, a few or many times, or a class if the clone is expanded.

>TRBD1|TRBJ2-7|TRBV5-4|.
CAVGQQSRYEQYF
TGTGCCGTGGGACAGCAATCCCGTTACGAGCAGTACTTC
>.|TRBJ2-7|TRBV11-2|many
CASSSSLAYEQYF
TGTGCCAGCAGCTCGTCATTAGCCTACGAGCAGTACTTC
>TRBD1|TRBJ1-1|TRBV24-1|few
CATSDHGIKDRGNKAFF
TGTGCCACCAGTGACCACGGAATAAAGGACAGGGGTAACAAAGCTTTCTTT
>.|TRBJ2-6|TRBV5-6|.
CASSSENIFTRSGANVLTF
TGTGCCAGCAGCTCGGAGAACATCTTCACCCGCTCTGGGGCCAACGTCCTGACTTTC
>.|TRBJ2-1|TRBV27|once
CASSLSRGGEQFF
TGTGCCAGCAGTTTGTCAAGGGGGGGGGAGCAGTTCTTC
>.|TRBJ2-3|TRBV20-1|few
CSAERYTDTQYF
TGCAGTGCTGAGCGATACACAGATACGCAGTATTTT
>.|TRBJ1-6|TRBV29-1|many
CSVGQAPNSPLHF
TGCAGCGTTGGACAGGCCCCTAATTCACCCCTCCACTTT
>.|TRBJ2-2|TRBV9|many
CASSVPPGELFF
TGTGCCAGCAGCGTTCCCCCCGGGGAGCTGTTTTTT
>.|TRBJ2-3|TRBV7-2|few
CASSRDSASTDTQYF
TGTGCCAGCAGTAGGGACTCCGCTAGCACAGATACGCAGTATTTT
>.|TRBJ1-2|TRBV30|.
CAWSSARMGFYGYTF
TGTGCCTGGAGTTCCGCCCGTATGGGTTTCTATGGCTACACCTTC
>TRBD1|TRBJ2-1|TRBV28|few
CASSSGQGGAVEQFF
TGTGCCAGCAGTTCCGGACAGGGAGGTGCAGTTGAGCAGTTCTTC
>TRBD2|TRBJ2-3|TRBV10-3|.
CAISELTTSGSLKTDTQYF
TGTGCCATCAGTGAGTTAACGACTAGCGGGAGTTTGAAGACAGATACGCAGTATTTT
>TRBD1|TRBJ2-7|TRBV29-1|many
CSVEGQGAVEQYF
TGCAGCGTTGAAGGACAGGGGGCCGTCGAGCAGTACTTC